Presented here are 8 T cell receptor beta chains from one specimen sequenced in a study of OX40 agonist ivuxolimab in advanced cancers. Sequencing used immunoSEQ multiplex PCR; TCRdb keeps in-frame clones, though not all of them. The sample comprises 95,000 to 150,000 clones, approximately 92% of which are singletons, and more than 0.45% rests with the top ten. Specimen: CD4+ or CD8+ T cells sorted from blood, collected in a trial of the OX40 agonist ivuxolimab. These receptors were obtained from an adult with an advanced solid tumor such as melanoma, head and neck, liver or kidney cancer.

The rearrangement uses TRBV28 and TRBJ1-5, with 8 bases that match TRBD1. Germline CDR1 is MDHEN and CDR2 is SYDVKM. V was pared by 6 bases and J by 2 bases, with 6 bases of the junction left unmatched. The CDR3 has 15 residues. CDR3 in DNA: TGTGCCAGCAGGTCCCAGGGGGCTGGCAATCAGCCCCAGCATTTT. The encoded protein is CASRSQGAGNQPQHF.

This clone has only a few counts. The rearrangement links TRBV30 to TRBJ1-6; possible D gene TRBD1, 5 bases. V was shortened by 0 bases and J by 7 bases, with 10 bases between the two germline ends. This CDR3 comprises 14 residues. Germline loops: CDR1 GTSNPN, CDR2 SVGIG (reference sequence). CDR3 nucleotides: TGTGCCTGGAGTGTCGGGGGAAACAATTCACCCCTCCACTTT. Translated, it gives CAWSVGGNNSPLHF.

The chain employs TRBV7-2 and TRBJ1-1, with D maybe TRBD1 (5 bases). This CDR3 spans 17 amino acids. V was shortened by 5 bases and J by 4 bases, with 23 bases between the two germline ends. Germline CDR1 and CDR2: SGHTA and FQGNSA. The CDR3 DNA follows: TGTGCCAGCAGCCCGCCGGGGCACTCTCGGGAAAGCACTGAAGCTTTCTTT. The encoded protein is CASSPPGHSRESTEAFF. The full variable domain, with the rest looked up from reference TRBV7-2 and TRBJ1-1, is GAGVSQSPSNKVTEKGKDVELRCDPISGHTALYWYRQSLGQGLEFLIYFQGNSAPDKSGLPSDRFSAERTGGSVSTLTIQRTQQEDSAVYLCASSPPGHSRESTEAFFGQGTRLTVV.

This chain joins TRBV6-5 and TRBJ1-5; D gene uncertain. The germline V gene has CDR1 MNHEY and CDR2 SVGAGI. The ends were cut back, 5 bases at V and 6 bases at J, with 5 bases in the middle. The CDR3 is made up of 11 amino acids. The CDR3 loop is CASSRTQPQHF. The CDR3 DNA sequence: TGTGCCAGCAGTAGGACTCAGCCCCAGCATTTT.

The chain couples TRBV11-3 to TRBJ2-2, with D perhaps being TRBD1 or TRBD2 (6 bases each). V lost 0 bases and J lost 4, with 9 bases in between. The CDR3 loop spans 15 amino acids. Germline V gene lookup returns CDR1 SGHNT and CDR2 YENEEA. The CDR3 here is CASSLDRGLTGELFF. The CDR3 DNA sequence: TGTGCCAGCAGCTTAGACCGGGGGCTCACCGGGGAGCTGTTTTTT.

The V gene is TRBV30, the J gene TRBJ2-3, with D possibly being TRBD2 (5 bases). The CDR3 totals 13 residues. Germline assignment: CDR1 GTSNPN and CDR2 SVGIG (reference sequence). Trimming pared 4 bases from V and 2 bases from J, leaving 10 bases between. CDR3 sequence: CAWNRGSTDTQYF. The CDR3 nucleotides read TGTGCCTGGAACCGCGGGTCCACAGATACGCAGTATTTT. Based on the CDR3 plus reference TRBV30 and TRBJ2-3, the full variable domain is SQTIHQWPATLVQPVGSPLSLECTVEGTSNPNLYWYRQAAGRGLQLLFYSVGIGQISSEVPQNLSASRPQDRQFILSSKKLLLSDSGFYLCAWNRGSTDTQYFGPGTRLTVL.

The genes are TRBV28 and TRBJ2-3, with D possibly called TRBD1 or TRBD2 (5 bases each). The ends were cut back, 8 bases at V and 2 bases at J, with 8 bases in the middle. CDR3 size: 12 residues. From germline, CDR1 is MDHEN and CDR2 SYDVKM. The CDR3 region has the DNA TGTGCCAGCGTCGGGGCCACAGATACGCAGTATTTT. It translates to CASVGATDTQYF.

The chain combines TRBV30 with TRBJ2-5, with D perhaps TRBD2 (6 bases). CDR3 length equals 13 residues. With 0 bases removed from V and 6 bases from J, the gap between germline ends came to 11 bases. Per the germline V gene, CDR1 is GTSNPN and CDR2 is SVGIG (reference sequence). CDR3 DNA sequence: TGTGCCTGGAGTGTACCGGGGGTAAAGACCCAGTACTTC. It specifies CAWSVPGVKTQYF. The whole variable domain, filled in from reference TRBV30 and TRBJ2-5, reads SQTIHQWPATLVQPVGSPLSLECTVEGTSNPNLYWYRQAAGRGLQLLFYSVGIGQISSEVPQNLSASRPQDRQFILSSKKLLLSDSGFYLCAWSVPGVKTQYFGPGTRLLVL.